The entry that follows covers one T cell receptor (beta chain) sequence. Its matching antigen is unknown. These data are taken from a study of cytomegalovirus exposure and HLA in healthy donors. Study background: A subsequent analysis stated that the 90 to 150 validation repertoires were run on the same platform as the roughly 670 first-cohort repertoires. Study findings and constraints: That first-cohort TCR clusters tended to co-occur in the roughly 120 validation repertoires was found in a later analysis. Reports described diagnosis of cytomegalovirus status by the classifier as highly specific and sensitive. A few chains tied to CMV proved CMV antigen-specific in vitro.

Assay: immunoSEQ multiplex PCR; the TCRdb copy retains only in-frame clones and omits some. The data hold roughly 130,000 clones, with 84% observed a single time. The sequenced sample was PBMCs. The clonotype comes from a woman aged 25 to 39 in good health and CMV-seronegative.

CDR3 nucleotides: TGTGCCAGCTTTTACAGAAATCAGCCCCAGCATTTT. This translates into CASFYRNQPQHF. The chain joins TRBV28 to TRBJ1-5; D is ambiguous. V lost 8 bases and J lost 4, with 9 bases in between. CDR1 is MDHEN and CDR2 is SYDVKM in the germline V gene. This CDR3 is 12 amino acids long.